Listed below are T cell receptor beta chains from one sample, sequenced in a study of tumor-infiltrating lymphocytes in primary liver carcinoma. TCRdb re-derived calls from the multiplex PCR reads in MiXCR, one entry per CDR3 protein. Among about 320,000 distinct CDR3 sequences listed, more than 55% were seen once. Specimen: peripheral blood. Receptors were obtained from a woman aged 30 to 39 with primary liver carcinoma and hepatitis B virus infection. The CDR3 runs from the conserved cysteine through the conserved F or W. A D gene is named only where the DNA matches it firmly. The size of a clone is reported for some rows only, either as once, few or many, or as a class for expanded clones.

D,V,J,size,CDR3,DNA
-,TRBV29-1,TRBJ1-2,-,CIVDGHSPNYGYTF,TGCATCGTTGACGGACATTCCCCTAACTATGGCTACACCTTC
-,TRBV5-4,TRBJ1-1,-,CASSYPRQAGNTEAFF,TGTGCCAGCAGCTACCCTAGACAGGCGGGGAACACTGAAGCTTTCTTT
-,TRBV7-9,TRBJ2-1,-,CASRVGDNEQFF,TGTGCCAGCAGGGTTGGGGACAATGAGCAGTTCTTC
-,TRBV12-3/TRBV12-4,TRBJ1-1,-,CASSLAVAEAFF,TGTGCCAGCAGTTTGGCGGTAGCTGAAGCTTTCTTT
TRBD1,TRBV5-6,TRBJ2-1,-,CASSFLRQGAVNEQFF,TGTGCCAGCAGCTTTCTTAGACAGGGGGCGGTCAATGAGCAGTTCTTC
-,TRBV5-4,TRBJ2-3,-,CASSYREILGTNTQYF,TGTGCCAGCAGCTATAGAGAAATCCTAGGCACAAATACGCAGTATTTT
-,TRBV4-1,TRBJ1-3,-,CASGWGPKGNTIYF,TGCGCCAGCGGTTGGGGGCCGAAAGGAAACACCATATATTTT
-,TRBV10-2,TRBJ2-6,-,CASIGTGSPSEANVLTF,TGCGCCAGCATAGGTACAGGGTCTCCTTCTGAGGCCAACGTCCTGACTTTC
-,TRBV28,TRBJ2-1,few,CASSHTGDEQFF,TGTGCCAGCAGCCACACAGGCGATGAGCAGTTCTTC
-,TRBV6-2/TRBV6-3,TRBJ1-5,-,CASSYGWGNQPQHF,TGTGCCAGCAGTTACGGCTGGGGCAATCAGCCCCAGCATTTT
-,TRBV6-6,TRBJ1-3,-,CASSYHYKAGNTIYF,TGTGCCAGCAGTTACCACTACAAGGCTGGAAACACCATATATTTT
-,TRBV6-5,TRBJ2-7,many,CASSTRTFRMEQYF,TGTGCCAGCAGTACCCGGACTTTCCGCATGGAGCAGTACTTC
-,TRBV4-1,TRBJ1-4,-,CAISQDHLADEKLFF,TGCGCCATCAGCCAAGATCACTTGGCAGATGAAAAACTGTTTTTT
-,TRBV11-3,TRBJ2-2,many,CASSLEVTENTGELFF,TGTGCCAGCAGCTTAGAAGTGACAGAGAACACCGGGGAGCTGTTTTTT
TRBD2,TRBV19,TRBJ2-2,-,CASSTVAGVNTGELFF,TGTGCCAGTAGTACCGTAGCGGGAGTGAACACCGGGGAGCTGTTTTTT